A selection of T cell receptor beta chains follows, all from one sample in a study of control samples from healthy donors and cancer patients. TCRdb's copy holds only in-frame clones and misses some; the assay was immunoSEQ multiplex PCR. Of 60,000 to 100,000 clones in the sample, 89% were seen once. Sequenced material: blood. All receptors come from a man aged 50 to 60 in good health. The CDR3 runs from the conserved cysteine through the conserved F or W. The D gene is left open where the match is weak. Only part of the rows carry a size: once, few, many, or a class if the clone is expanded.

J gene,clone size,CDR3 length,D gene,V gene,CDR3 DNA,CDR3 protein
TRBJ2-3,few,15,TRBD2,TRBV6-5,TGTGCCACCCGGAGGGTAGCGGGGGGCACAGATACGCAGTATTTT,CATRRVAGGTDTQYF
TRBJ2-7,.,14,TRBD2,TRBV3-1/TRBV3-2,TGTGCCAGCAGCCAACTAGCGGGGGGGCCCGAGCAGTACTTC,CASSQLAGGPEQYF
TRBJ1-2,.,15,.,TRBV5-4,TGTGCCAGCAGCTTGGCCGGACAGTGGAACTATGGCTACACCTTC,CASSLAGQWNYGYTF
TRBJ1-5,.,12,.,TRBV6-5,TGTGCCAGCACCTACCGGGGGGAGCCCCAGCATTTT,CASTYRGEPQHF
TRBJ1-6,.,14,.,TRBV2,TGTGCCAGCACGACGGGGCAGGGTAGTTCACCCCTCCACTTT,CASTTGQGSSPLHF
TRBJ1-2,.,14,TRBD1,TRBV3-1/TRBV3-2,TGTGCCAGCAGCCAACGACAGGGGGCGTTTGGCTACACCTTC,CASSQRQGAFGYTF
TRBJ1-1,.,15,.,TRBV5-1,TGCGCCAGCAGCTTTGATCCTAATGGGAACACTGAAGCTTTCTTT,CASSFDPNGNTEAFF
TRBJ2-4,.,16,.,TRBV9,TGTGCCAGCAGCGTAGGGCAGGCCCCAGCCAAAAACATTCAGTACTTC,CASSVGQAPAKNIQYF
TRBJ2-5,.,13,TRBD1,TRBV29-1,TGCAGCGCGACAGGGGGCCCCGGCGGGACCCAGTACTTC,CSATGGPGGTQYF
TRBJ1-1,.,14,.,TRBV7-9,TGTGCCAGCAGCTTACAGGGTAGGAACACTGAAGCTTTCTTT,CASSLQGRNTEAFF
TRBJ1-2,.,14,.,TRBV29-1,TGCAGCGTTGAATTGGTAGGGAACAACTATGGCTACACCTTC,CSVELVGNNYGYTF
TRBJ2-1,.,17,TRBD2,TRBV7-2,TGTGCCAGCAGCTTAGACGGGCGGGGGGCCGGGTCCAATGAGCAGTTCTTC,CASSLDGRGAGSNEQFF
TRBJ1-5,.,16,TRBD1,TRBV19,TGTGCCAGTAGCTCCTTTGGGACAGGGGGCAATCAGCCCCAGCATTTT,CASSSFGTGGNQPQHF
TRBJ1-1,.,15,TRBD1,TRBV30,TGTGCCTGGAGAGGCGCCAATACAGGGGTATCAAGAGCTTTCTTT,CAWRGANTGVSRAFF
TRBJ1-4,.,14,TRBD1,TRBV5-8,TGTGCCAGCAGCTCGGGACAGATAAATGAAAAACTGTTTTTT,CASSSGQINEKLFF
TRBJ2-2,few,14,.,TRBV7-9,TGTGCCAGCAGCTTACTAGGGGTTACCGGGGAGCTGTTTTTT,CASSLLGVTGELFF
TRBJ1-5,.,18,.,TRBV4-2,TGTGCCAGCAGCCAAGCGGTGGGGCAGCTAATTAGCAATCAGCCCCAGCATTTT,CASSQAVGQLISNQPQHF
TRBJ2-1,.,15,TRBD2,TRBV27,TGTGCCAGCAGTTTACGGACTAGCGGGACGGATGAGCAGTTCTTC,CASSLRTSGTDEQFF
TRBJ1-5,.,16,.,TRBV24-1,TGTGCCACCAGTGATGCGCAGGGAGCTGGCAATCAGCCCCAGCATTTT,CATSDAQGAGNQPQHF
TRBJ2-6,.,17,.,TRBV7-8,TGTGCCAGCAGCTTATCTACGGTCAGCTCTGGGGCCAACGTCCTGACTTTC,CASSLSTVSSGANVLTF
TRBJ1-2,once,16,TRBD1,TRBV5-4,TGTGCCAGCAGCGCAGGGACAGGGGTGGCTCATTATGGCTACACCTTC,CASSAGTGVAHYGYTF
TRBJ1-1,.,14,.,TRBV7-2,TGTGCCAGCAGCTTAGGCAGGGTAAACACTGAAGCTTTCTTT,CASSLGRVNTEAFF
TRBJ1-1,.,12,.,TRBV7-9,TGTGCCAGCAGCTTAGGAGGAGGGGTCGCTTTCTTT,CASSLGGGVAFF
TRBJ2-2,.,14,TRBD1,TRBV30,TGTGCCTGGAGTGCCGGGACAGGGGCCGGGGAGCTGTTTTTT,CAWSAGTGAGELFF
TRBJ2-7,.,16,TRBD1,TRBV6-4,TGTGCCAGCAGTCTTACAAAACAGGGGTGGTCCTACGAGCAGTACTTC,CASSLTKQGWSYEQYF
TRBJ1-2,.,13,.,TRBV11-2,TGTGCCAGCAGCCCCACAGGGAACTATGGCTACACCTTC,CASSPTGNYGYTF
TRBJ1-4,.,12,.,TRBV25-1,TGTGCCAGCAGTAGGGTGGAGGGGAAACTGTTTTTT,CASSRVEGKLFF
TRBJ2-1,.,18,TRBD2,TRBV6-4,TGTGCCAGCAGTGAAATGGCTAGCGGGGGGAGCTCCTACAATGAGCAGTTCTTC,CASSEMASGGSSYNEQFF
TRBJ2-7,.,17,TRBD2,TRBV4-2,TGTGCCAGCAGCCAAGATGGGGTTGGCGGGGGGGCCCGCGAGCAGTACTTC,CASSQDGVGGGAREQYF
TRBJ2-1,.,16,TRBD2,TRBV24-1,TGTGCCACCAGTGATTTGCCACGGGGGGTGGGCAATGAGCAGTTCTTC,CATSDLPRGVGNEQFF
TRBJ2-1,.,14,.,TRBV6-2/TRBV6-3,TGTGCCAGCAGTCGGGGGGCCGCGGACAATGAGCAGTTCTTC,CASSRGAADNEQFF
TRBJ1-2,.,15,.,TRBV5-6,TGTGCCAGCAGCTCCTCTATGGCACGATCGGGGGGCTACACCTTC,CASSSSMARSGGYTF
TRBJ1-2,.,13,.,TRBV5-1,TGCGCCAGCAGCTTGAGGGGGGGCTATGGCTACACCTTC,CASSLRGGYGYTF
TRBJ1-5,.,16,TRBD1,TRBV6-1,TGTGCCAGCAGTGAAGCCCCGGGACAGCCTAATCAGCCCCAGCATTTT,CASSEAPGQPNQPQHF
TRBJ1-2,once,16,.,TRBV7-2,TGTGCCAGCAGCTTAGGGGGGAGGACAGTTAACTATGGCTACACCTTC,CASSLGGRTVNYGYTF
TRBJ2-4,once,17,.,TRBV5-6,TGTGCCAGCAGCTTGGCCGGTAGATCCGTAGCCAAAAACATTCAGTACTTC,CASSLAGRSVAKNIQYF